This TCR beta chain appears in the sequencing data of a study of shared clonotypes between healthy human individuals (dated by TCRdb to the early 2020s). With regard to the full study: The cohort included three men and two women between 18 and 49 years of age. To estimate repertoire size and how much clonotype sharing occurs between individuals, the study deeply sequenced the blood TCR repertoires of a handful of healthy adults. To increase sequencing depth and limit assay-specific biases, TCR repertoire library preparation and sequencing were carried out by different laboratories using diverse techniques. Each donor's leukapheresis produced roughly between roughly 0.85 and 9.5 billion PBMCs. For each donor, three plates each were used for CD4 naive and CD4 memory, two plates were used for CD8 naive, and one plate was used for CD8 memory. What the work shows at the level of the full study, not this receptor alone: The genetic and exposure-history diversity represented was limited by the small number of donors. Naive subsets generally had larger estimated clonotype richness than memory subsets did. Based on pairwise subsampling, the degree of clonotype sharing among donors was expected to be affected by sequencing depth. Only blood was sampled, and tissue TCR repertoires likely differ from those in blood. Compared with non-shared clonotypes, clonotypes shared by all four sorted-subset donors had higher generation probabilities. Rarefaction of sorted-subset datasets indicated incomplete sequencing despite the large sequencing depth. Approximately 5% of naive CD4, more than 3% of naive CD8, approximately 2.2% of memory CD4, and approximately 0.39% of memory CD8 clonotypes were shared across four donors.

Note on this clone: Its antigen is currently not known. Base qualities are not provided; no much larger clone lies one nucleotide away.

Donors were healthy HIV-negative adults with no recently reported acute infections or vaccinations. Every donor was a Caucasian adult residing in Nashville, Tennessee, USA. CD4+ T cells were enriched by magnetic negative selection; naive cells were then positively selected on CD45RA, and the negative fraction formed the memory subset. Blood was collected by leukapheresis, and PBMCs were isolated by Ficoll-Histopaque density gradient centrifugation and then cryopreserved in liquid nitrogen vapor phase. Purity and quantity of every magnetically sorted T cell population were checked by analytical flow cytometry. From each sorted fraction, genomic DNA was isolated and quantified by UV absorbance on a Nanodrop 2000c. From its cysteine to its phenylalanine, the CDR3 spans 15 amino acids. Left in the record is the CDR3 DNA by itself, 45 bases read in frame from the first base. The junction shows trimming of 6 bases on V and 8 bases on J, and the gene matches do not reach 15 bases of it. CDR1 and CDR2 were assigned from the germline V gene as MGHDK and SYGVNS.

Using the deep immunoSEQ assay, multiplex PCR amplified TCR CDR3 regions from genomic DNA. Extracted genomic DNA from each cell subset was spread evenly across all wells of several immunoSEQ 96-well plates, with each plate serving as a replicate. For sorted subsets, around 0.2 ug of genomic DNA, equivalent to 25,000 to 30,000 T cell genomes, went into each replicate PCR. Purified libraries were measured with a Qubit 3.0 fluorometer, size-checked on a Bioanalyzer 2100, and measured again with the KAPA Library Quantification kit. Every immunoSEQ 96-well plate was sequenced on a dedicated single-read 150-cycle Illumina NextSeq 550 flow cell. In the source study's methods: The immunoSEQ output contained only junctional sequences without quality scores, so filtering could not match that applied to full-length reads. To assign V/J genes and CDR3, sequences were annotated against IMGT germline references using PyIR, a Python wrapper for IgBLAST v1.9. Reads with weak V/J assignments (E-value above 1e-6), missing CDR3, stop codons, out-of-frame junctions, or ambiguous translated residues were removed. A V3J clonotype was defined by an identical inferred V gene, J gene, and CDR3 amino acid sequence. The percentage overlap between two repertoires was calculated by dividing the number of shared unique clonotypes by the size of the smaller repertoire. Repertoire richness was assessed with RTK rarefaction, the Chao1 estimator, and Recon v2.1 estimates of unobserved clonotypes. For all TCRbeta clonotypes obtained by the gDNA method from four donors, generation probabilities were computed with OLGA. TCRdb stores this immuneACCESS table with in-frame sequences only. Part of the clones is absent; in the studies checked, under half of the shortfall reflects unresolved V genes, and no reason is known for the rest. For V, J and clone size, that table is used; D and trimming come from the DNA. This sample gives fewer than 1.4 million clones in total; approximately 80% of them show up just once. The ten largest make up roughly 0.55% of the sample.

The sequenced sample consisted of memory CD4+ T cells from PBMCs. Explained via the paper, the cell subset or site label denotes: CD45RA-negative fraction. The sequence derives from a man younger than 35 in good health. Some clones in this sample may be carry-over from other donors' samples. The chain is made from TRBV25-1 and TRBJ1-2; TRBD1 aligns with 7 central bases. The DNA sequence is given as TGTGCCAGCAGAGAGGACAGGCCCTCCGTATCGGGCTACACCTTC. Translated, it reads CASREDRPSVSGYTF.